This T cell receptor beta chain was identified in a study of T cell responses to AZD1222 COVID-19 vaccine (dated by TCRdb to about 2021). Concerning the study at large: AZD1222 recipients given second doses at about 4 weeks or at about 12 weeks were pooled, since spike-specific TCR depth and breadth were not found to differ between the two schedules. TCR sequencing covered fewer than 250 trial participants: about 210 given two doses of AZD1222 and approximately 26 given two doses of MenACWY control vaccine. Trial participants were enrolled into age subgroups of 18-55, 56-69 and 70-plus years, which contained about 160, 30 and 59 TCR-sequenced participants, respectively.

The time point tag for this specimen amounts to: baseline before first vaccination. Vaccinee samples came from UK trials COV001 and COV002, including a single-blind randomized controlled phase 2/3 trial of AZD1222 (ChAdOx1 nCoV-19) in healthy adults. For TCRbeta chain sequencing, PBMC samples were collected from trial participants at day 0 and at day 28 after the second dose. Trimming costs V 5 bases and J 2 bases, and their ends lie 7 bases apart. Counted from cysteine to phenylalanine, this CDR3 has 12 amino acids. Only the CDR3 part of the read is kept: 36 bases, read in frame from the first base. The CDR1 and CDR2 encoded by the germline V gene (reference sequence) are SEHNR and FQNEAQ. The CDR3 regions of human TCRbeta chains were analyzed by immunosequencing. Regarding the original processing steps: TCRs in the repertoires were matched against a reference library of SARS-CoV-2-specific TCRs that had been generated with the MIRA antigen-specificity platform. Breadth was defined as the fraction of unique TCRs that were SARS-CoV-2-associated, and depth was defined as the fraction of total T cells that were SARS-CoV-2-associated. Using the MIRA data, every spike-specific TCR was mapped to the spike region that the TCR reacted to and assigned to either a CD4 or a CD8 class. Log10-transformed breadth and depth values were compared by one-way ANOVA with Sidak's multiple comparisons tests. This is the immuneACCESS table as TCRdb keeps it, with only in-frame sequences that have V and J called. A part of the clones is gone; compared with another copy, unresolved V genes explain less than half, and the rest is unexplained. V, J and clone size were drawn from that table, and D and trimming were deduced from the DNA. This sample lists more than 150,000 clones; 85% to 95% were detected once. The top ten clonotypes cover over 9.5% of the sample.

Worth noting for this clone: It lacks a known antigen. Base qualities are not provided; no much larger clone lies one nucleotide away.

General findings and caveats noted by the study authors: A significant rise in spike-specific TCR breadth and depth was observed after two AZD1222 doses relative to day 0 and relative to MenACWY recipients. The whole spike protein was spanned by vaccine-associated CD4 TCRs, and dominant responses were seen in regions 160-218 and 743-854. Conclusions about previously exposed vaccinees are limited, since just a handful of AZD1222 recipients were seropositive for SARS-CoV-2 at baseline. In the small 56-69-year group, the increase in depth fell short of significance, most likely because of low power. No day 14 peak-response samples were available, so repertoires were characterized only after the peak T cell response. Epitopes outside the regions mutated in the B.1.351 and B.1.1.7 variants were reportedly recognized by nearly half of the unique spike-specific TCRs. Participants were mostly white British and included more females than males, and it was suggested by the authors that clonal diversity may have been underestimated.

The sequence derives from an adult in good health. The sequencing used peripheral blood, collected on day 0 of AZD1222 vaccination. The chain is encoded by TRBV7-9 joined to TRBJ2-7; the D gene cannot be named for sure. The CDR3 region: CASSHRPYEQYF. The DNA is TGTGCCAGCAGCCACCGCCCCTACGAGCAGTACTTC.